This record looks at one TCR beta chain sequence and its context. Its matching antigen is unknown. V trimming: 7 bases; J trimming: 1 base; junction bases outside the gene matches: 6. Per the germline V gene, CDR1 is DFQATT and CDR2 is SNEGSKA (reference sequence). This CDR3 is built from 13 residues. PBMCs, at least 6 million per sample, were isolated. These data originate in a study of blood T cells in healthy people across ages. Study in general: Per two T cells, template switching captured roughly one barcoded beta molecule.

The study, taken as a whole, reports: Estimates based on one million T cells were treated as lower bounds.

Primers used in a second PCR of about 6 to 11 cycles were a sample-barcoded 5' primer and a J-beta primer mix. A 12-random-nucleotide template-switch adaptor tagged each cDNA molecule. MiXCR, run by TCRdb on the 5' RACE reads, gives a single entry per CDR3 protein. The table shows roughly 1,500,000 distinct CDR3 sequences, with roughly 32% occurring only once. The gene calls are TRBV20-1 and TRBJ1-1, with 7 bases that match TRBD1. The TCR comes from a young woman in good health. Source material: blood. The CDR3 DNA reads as TGCAGTGGGGCGACAGGGCAGAACACTGAAGCTTTCTTT. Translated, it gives CSGATGQNTEAFF.